This T cell receptor (beta chain) derives from a study of OX40 agonist ivuxolimab in advanced cancers. Study details: Allowance was made for prior anti-PD-1, anti-PD-L1 or anti-CTLA-4 therapy, and 40% had some.

Autoimmune disease history or systemic immunosuppression disqualified patients. Baseline was the first blood sampling point, followed by cycle 4 day 1 and cycle 7 day 1. Sequencing was performed with immunoSEQ multiplex PCR; in TCRdb, only in-frame clones are kept and a portion is missing. The sample has about 35,000 clones, 80% to 95% seen once; the top ten hold 22%. The CDR3 is made up of 13 amino acids. Germline CDR1 and CDR2: SGHTA and FQGNSA. V gave up 4 bases and J gave up 3 bases, with 10 bases separating them. The chain is built from TRBV7-2 and TRBJ2-7; possibly TRBD1 for D (5 bases). The clonotype comes from an adult with an advanced solid tumor such as melanoma, head and neck, liver or kidney cancer. The material sequenced was CD4+ or CD8+ T cells sorted from blood, taken in a trial of the OX40 agonist ivuxolimab. The CDR3 loop reads CASSSSQGYEQYF. CDR3 DNA sequence: TGTGCCAGCAGCTCCTCTCAGGGCTACGAGCAGTACTTC.